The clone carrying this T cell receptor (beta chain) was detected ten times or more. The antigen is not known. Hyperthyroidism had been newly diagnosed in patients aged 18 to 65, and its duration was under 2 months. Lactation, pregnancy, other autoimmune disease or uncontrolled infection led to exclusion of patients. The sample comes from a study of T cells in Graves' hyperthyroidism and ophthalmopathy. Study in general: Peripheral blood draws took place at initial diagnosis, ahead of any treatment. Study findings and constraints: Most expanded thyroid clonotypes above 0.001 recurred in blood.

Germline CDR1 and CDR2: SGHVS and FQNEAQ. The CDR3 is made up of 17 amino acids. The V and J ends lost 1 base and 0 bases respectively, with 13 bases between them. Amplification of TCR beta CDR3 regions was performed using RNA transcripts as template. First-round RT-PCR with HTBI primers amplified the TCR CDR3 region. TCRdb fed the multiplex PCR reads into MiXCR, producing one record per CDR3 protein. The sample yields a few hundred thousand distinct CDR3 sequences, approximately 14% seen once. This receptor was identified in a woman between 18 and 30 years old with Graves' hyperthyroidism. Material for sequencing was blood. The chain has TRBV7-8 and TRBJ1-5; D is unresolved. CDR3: CASSLGTGTSSNQPQHF. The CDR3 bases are TGTGCCAGCAGCTTAGGTACGGGAACAAGTAGCAATCAGCCCCAGCATTTT.